This passage covers 3 T cell receptor beta chains from one sample sequenced in a study of blood T cell repertoires in COVID-19. This table comes from immunoSEQ multiplex PCR, and its TCRdb copy is limited to in-frame clones, with some not included. The sample lists around 250,000 clones; around 84% were seen once. The sample taken for sequencing was PBMCs or T cells enriched from blood (not recorded which). Receptors originate from a woman in her fifties or sixties who had recovered from COVID-19.

The CDR3 DNA reads as TGTGCCAGCAGCGTCCCTAGCGGGAGGTATGACACCGGGGAGCTGTTTTTT. Its protein is CASSVPSGRYDTGELFF. The chain uses TRBV7-9 and TRBJ2-2; 11 bases line up with TRBD2. The germline V gene has CDR1 SEHNR and CDR2 FQNEAQ (reference sequence). The CDR3 has 17 amino acids. Trimming cost V 5 bases and J 3 bases; bases outside gene matches: 8.

The rearrangement links TRBV12-5 to TRBJ2-3; D remains ambiguous. CDR3 size: 15 residues. Germline V lookup: CDR1 LGHNT, CDR2 FRNRAP. Trimming pared 8 bases from V and 2 bases from J, leaving 17 bases between. As DNA, the CDR3 is TGTGCTAGTAGCCCCTGGGCGTTGGTCACAGATACGCAGTATTTT. The encoded protein is CASSPWALVTDTQYF.

The chain links TRBV4-1 to TRBJ1-3, with unresolved D. This CDR3 comprises 15 residues. Trimming removed 1 base at V and 3 bases at J, with 10 bases between. Germline loops: CDR1 MGHRA, CDR2 YSYEKL. Here the CDR3 reads CASSQVAALGNTIYF. In DNA, the CDR3 is TGCGCCAGCAGCCAAGTGGCCGCTCTTGGAAACACCATATATTTT.